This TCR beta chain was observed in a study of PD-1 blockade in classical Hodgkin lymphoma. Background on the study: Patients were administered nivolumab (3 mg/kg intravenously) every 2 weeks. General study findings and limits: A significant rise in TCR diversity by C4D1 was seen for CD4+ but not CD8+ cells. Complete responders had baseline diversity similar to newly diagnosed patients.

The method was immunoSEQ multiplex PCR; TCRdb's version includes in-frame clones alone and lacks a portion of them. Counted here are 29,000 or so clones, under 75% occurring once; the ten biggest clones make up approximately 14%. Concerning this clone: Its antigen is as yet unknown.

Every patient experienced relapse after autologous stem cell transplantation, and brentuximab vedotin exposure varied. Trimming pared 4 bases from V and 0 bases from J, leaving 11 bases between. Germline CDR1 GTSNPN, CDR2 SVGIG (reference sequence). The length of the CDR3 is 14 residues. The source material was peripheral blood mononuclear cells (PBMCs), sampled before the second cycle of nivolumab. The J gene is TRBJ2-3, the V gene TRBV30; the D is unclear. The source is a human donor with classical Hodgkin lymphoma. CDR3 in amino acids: CAWNAGFSTDTQYF. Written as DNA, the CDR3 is TGTGCCTGGAATGCAGGTTTTAGCACAGATACGCAGTATTTT.